This T cell receptor (beta chain) stems from a study of blood T cell repertoires in COVID-19. In the study overall: COVID-19 samples from acute and convalescent phases originated in the United States, Italy and Spain. PBMCs, B-cell-depleted T cells, or T cells were the source of the cDNA or gDNA that made up the material.

Per the original methods: Researchers report that nucleated cell counts were estimated from reference gene primer amplification. Some clones are missing from TCRdb's copy, which holds only in-frame ones; the method was immunoSEQ multiplex PCR. V and J calls plus clone size are reproduced from that table; the DNA served to infer D and trimming. The repertoire has more than 25,000 clones, 85% to 90% of them found once; the top ten carry roughly 9.1%. CDR3 length: 15 amino acids. Germline CDR1 MNHEY, CDR2 SVGAGI. The V segment lost 6 bases and the J segment 2 bases; nucleotides outside the gene matches: 8. This clone was recorded once.

The receptor's source is a man between 60 and 75 years old with acute or convalescent COVID-19. The chain joins TRBV6-5 to TRBJ2-7, with 9 nucleotides matching TRBD2. Sequencing used peripheral blood. The CDR3 reads CASRASAGGTYEQYF. In nucleotides, the CDR3 is TGTGCCAGCAGAGCCTCAGCGGGAGGTACCTACGAGCAGTACTTC.